A single sample is the source of the 25 T cell receptor beta chains below, sequenced in a study of PD-L1 blockade in urothelial cancer. Sample time point: pretreatment peripheral blood. Libraries were prepared by immunoSEQ multiplex PCR; TCRdb keeps only in-frame clonotypes and omits some of them. The sample has 45,000 to 55,000 clones; less than 85% are singletons. The sample in question was PBMCs, obtained around atezolizumab (anti-PD-L1) treatment. The source of these receptors is a man between 65 and 80 years old with urothelial cancer.

This rearrangement joins TRBV5-1 to TRBJ2-7, with a possible D match to TRBD1 (5 bases). CDR1 and CDR2 from the germline V gene are SGHRS and YFSETQ. CDR3 length: 15 amino acids. V lost 4 bases to trimming and J lost 2 bases, with 16 bases between them. CDR3 coding DNA: TGCGCCAGCAGCGCGAGCAGGGTACTTACCTACGAGCAGTACTTC. It specifies CASSASRVLTYEQYF.

The rearrangement links TRBV7-2 to TRBJ2-3; perhaps TRBD2 as D (5 bases). This CDR3 is built from 17 residues. V lost 1 base, J lost 0 bases, and 14 bases lay in between. Germline loops: CDR1 SGHTA, CDR2 FQGNSA. CDR3 sequence: CASSLGSGERSTDTQYF. The CDR3 DNA follows: TGTGCCAGCAGCTTAGGGTCTGGGGAGAGAAGCACAGATACGCAGTATTTT.

This chain joins TRBV11-2 and TRBJ2-3, with a possible D match to TRBD2 (6 bases). The CDR3 covers 12 residues. V gave up 7 bases and J gave up 9 bases, with 14 bases separating them. Germline CDR1 is SGHAT and CDR2 is FQNNGV. CDR3: CASILSGDTQYF. The DNA of the CDR3 is TGTGCCAGCATTTTATCGGGGGACACGCAGTATTTT.

The genes are TRBV5-1 and TRBJ2-3; 7 nucleotides align to TRBD1. The CDR3 consists of 17 residues. The germline gives CDR1 SGHRS, CDR2 YFSETQ. Unmatched junction bases numbered 9, after V lost 0 bases and J lost 2 bases. The CDR3 DNA follows: TGCGCCAGCAGCTTGGGGACAGGTTACCATTCCACAGATACGCAGTATTTT. Translated, it gives CASSLGTGYHSTDTQYF.

In the case of this clone: Germline is not matched at one junction end, which may reflect a read error. This rearrangement joins TRBV4-1 to TRBJ1-2; a weak D match, TRBD1 (5 bases). The CDR3 extends over 14 amino acids. Germline CDR1 MGHRA, CDR2 YSYEKL. For the CDR3, the DNA is TGCGCCAACAGCACCCCGACGGGGGTTTACGGCTACACCTTC. Translated, it gives CANSTPTGVYGYTF.

The V call is TRBV7-3, the J call TRBJ2-5; no reliable D call. Trimming cost V 5 bases and J 7 bases, with 26 bases left between them. Germline V lookup: CDR1 SGHTA, CDR2 FQGTGA. The CDR3 consists of 17 residues. CDR3: CASSPPAAPSKYGTQYF. CDR3 DNA: TGTGCCAGCAGCCCCCCGGCGGCCCCGTCGAAGTATGGGACCCAGTACTTC.

CDR3 loop: CAWSGSRARTYEQYF. The CDR3 bases are TGTGCCTGGAGTGGAAGCAGGGCGAGGACCTACGAGCAGTACTTC. The chain carries TRBV30 and TRBJ2-7, with D perhaps matching TRBD1 (5 bases). This CDR3 region has 15 residues. V was trimmed by 1 base and J by 2 bases, leaving 15 bases between them. Germline loops: CDR1 GTSNPN, CDR2 SVGIG (reference sequence).

This chain connects TRBV28 to TRBJ1-2, with D possibly matching TRBD1 (5 bases). Germline CDR1 reads MDHEN; CDR2 reads SYDVKM. The ends were cut back, 6 bases at V and 8 bases at J, with 25 bases in the middle. The CDR3 has 16 amino acids. The CDR3 reads CASRGGEGGRVRGYTF. The CDR3 nucleotides are TGTGCCAGCAGGGGGGGGGAGGGAGGACGTGTTCGAGGCTACACCTTC.

The sample holds a few counts of this clone. J is TRBJ1-2 and V is TRBV30; 10 nucleotides match TRBD1. V was clipped by 0 bases and J by 5 bases; unmatched bases: 6. There are 15 residues in the CDR3. The V gene's germline CDR1 is GTSNPN and CDR2 SVGIG (reference sequence). The CDR3 nucleotides are TGTGCCTGGAGTGTACCTGGGACAGGGGTGTATGGCTACACCTTC. Encoded protein: CAWSVPGTGVYGYTF.

The table lists this clone with a few counts. The chain employs TRBV5-4 and TRBJ1-1; D is unresolved. The CDR3 sequence is 13 residues long. V shed 4 bases and J shed 1 base, with 8 bases lying between them. Germline values: CDR1 SGHNT, CDR2 YYREEE (reference sequence). The CDR3 reads CASSPQWNTEAFF. DNA for the CDR3: TGTGCCAGCAGCCCCCAATGGAACACTGAAGCTTTCTTT.

The J gene is TRBJ1-1, the V gene TRBV5-1; D is undetermined. The CDR3 is 15 residues long. The germline V gene encodes CDR1 SGHRS and CDR2 YFSETQ. V was pared by 0 bases and J by 0 bases, with 9 bases between. CDR3 in amino acids: CASSLANVVNTEAFF. Written as DNA, the CDR3 is TGCGCCAGCAGCTTGGCCAACGTAGTGAACACTGAAGCTTTCTTT.

The chain uses TRBV6-1 and TRBJ2-2; TRBD1 might be the D (5 bases). Trimming cost V 6 bases and J 6 bases, with 11 bases left between them. This CDR3 is 13 amino acids long. Germline V lookup: CDR1 MNHNS, CDR2 SASEGT. Here the CDR3 DNA reads TGTGCCAGCAGAGGGGTTTGGGCCGGGGAGCTGTTTTTT. Amino acid sequence: CASRGVWAGELFF.

This rearrangement joins TRBV5-1 to TRBJ2-3, with D possibly TRBD2 on 6 matching bases. The V end was cut by 7 bases, the J end by 1 base, with 10 bases between. From germline, CDR1 is SGHRS and CDR2 YFSETQ. This CDR3 has 13 amino acids. In nucleotides, the CDR3 is TGCGCCAGCTTTAGCGGAGGCACAGATACGCAGTATTTT. It is translated as CASFSGGTDTQYF.

The chain joins TRBV2 to TRBJ2-7; possibly TRBD1 for D (6 bases). Trimming removed 6 bases from V and 6 bases from J, with 21 bases in between. The length of the CDR3 is 15 residues. Looked up from germline, CDR1 is SNHLY and CDR2 is FYNNEI. The CDR3 sequence: CASRATEGYRVEQYF. Written as DNA, the CDR3 is TGTGCCAGCAGGGCCACTGAGGGGTACAGGGTCGAGCAGTACTTC.

The chain couples TRBV11-3 to TRBJ2-3, with a possible D match to TRBD1 (6 bases). V was cut by 4 bases and J by 3 bases, with 11 bases left in between. This CDR3 is 14 amino acids long. In germline, CDR1 is SGHNT, CDR2 YENEEA. This CDR3 is CASSSARGTDTQYF. DNA of the CDR3: TGTGCCAGCAGCTCCGCGAGGGGGACAGATACGCAGTATTTT.

This rearrangement joins TRBV6-1 to TRBJ2-7, with D perhaps matching TRBD1 (6 bases). Germline V CDR1 and CDR2: MNHNS, SASEGT. The CDR3 has 13 residues. The V and J ends lost 6 bases and 2 bases respectively, with 11 bases between them. Written as DNA, the CDR3 is TGTGCCAGCAGACAGGGTACGGCCTACGAGCAGTACTTC. Amino acids: CASRQGTAYEQYF.

This clone is classed as medium-sized. The chain joins TRBV5-1 to TRBJ2-7; possible D gene TRBD2, 5 bases. Trimming removed 0 bases from V and 2 bases from J, with 9 bases in between. The germline CDR1 and CDR2 sequences are SGHRS and YFSETQ. The CDR3 runs 14 residues. CDR3 sequence reads: CASSLGGEAYEQYF. In DNA, the CDR3 is TGCGCCAGCAGCTTGGGGGGAGAGGCCTACGAGCAGTACTTC. Full variable domain (rest looked up from reference TRBV5-1 and TRBJ2-7): KAGVTQTPRYLIKTRGQQVTLSCSPISGHRSVSWYQQTPGQGLQFLFEYFSETQRNKGNFPGRFSGRQFSNSRSEMNVSTLELGDSALYLCASSLGGEAYEQYFGPGTRLTVT.

V is TRBV7-8 and J is TRBJ1-2; 8 positions agree with TRBD1. In germline, CDR1 is SGHVS, CDR2 FQNEAQ. The J segment lost 8 bases and the V segment lost 5 bases, leaving 13 bases of the junction unmatched. This CDR3 is 15 amino acids long. CDR3 sequence: CASSVRLTGEDGYTF. CDR3 in DNA: TGTGCCAGCAGCGTAAGATTGACAGGGGAAGACGGCTACACCTTC.

The rearrangement links TRBV19 to TRBJ2-1; 10 nucleotides agree with TRBD2. The CDR3 consists of 19 residues. Per germline, CDR1 LNHDA and CDR2 SQIVND (reference sequence). J gave up 7 bases and V 2 bases, and 17 bases lay outside the gene matches. CDR3 DNA sequence: TGTGCCAGTAGTATACCACCCCGGGTAGCGGGAGGCAATAGAAATGAGCAGTTCTTC. Amino acids: CASSIPPRVAGGNRNEQFF.

The chain employs TRBV5-4 and TRBJ1-4; no clear D gene. The CDR3 runs to 12 residues. Germline CDR1 SGHNT, CDR2 YYREEE (reference sequence). Trimming shortened V by 0 bases and J by 8 bases, and 5 bases separated the two germline ends. DNA for the CDR3: TGTGCCAGCAGCTTGGTTGGCGAAAAACTGTTTTTT. This gives the protein CASSLVGEKLFF.

This clone showed up just once. This sequence joins TRBV11-3 and TRBJ2-1, with a tentative D call TRBD1 (5 bases). The CDR3 loop spans 13 amino acids. V was trimmed by 5 bases and J by 8 bases, leaving 13 bases between them. Per the germline V gene, CDR1 is SGHNT and CDR2 is YENEEA. The CDR3 region is CASSEDMDDEQFF. In DNA, the CDR3 is TGTGCCAGCAGCGAGGACATGGACGATGAGCAGTTCTTC.

V gene TRBV9 combines with J gene TRBJ1-1, with D tentatively TRBD1 (6 bases). Trimming cost V 3 bases and J 8 bases, with 14 bases left between them. The germline V gene encodes CDR1 SGDLS and CDR2 YYNGEE. This CDR3 spans 13 amino acids. DNA of the CDR3: TGTGCCAGCAGCGCATACAGGGATGGGGAAGCTTTCTTT. Its protein is CASSAYRDGEAFF.

V usage is TRBV19 and J usage is TRBJ2-7, with 7 bases identical to TRBD1. Trimming at V came to 3 bases and at J to 0 bases, leaving 2 bases not matched to a gene. Germline V lookup: CDR1 LNHDA, CDR2 SQIVND (reference sequence). This CDR3 spans 14 amino acids. The CDR3 nucleotides read TGTGCCAGTAGTATGTGGACAGGCTCCTACGAGCAGTACTTC. Amino acids: CASSMWTGSYEQYF.

The genes are TRBV28 and TRBJ2-1; 9 bases map to TRBD2. The V segment lost 3 bases and the J segment 8 bases; nucleotides outside the gene matches: 17. Germline assignment: CDR1 MDHEN and CDR2 SYDVKM. CDR3 length equals 18 residues. This chain's CDR3 is CASSLNLIAGGPGDEQFF. CDR3 sequence (DNA): TGTGCCAGCAGTTTGAATTTGATTGCGGGAGGGCCCGGGGATGAGCAGTTCTTC.

The chain couples TRBV10-2 to TRBJ2-7, with TRBD2 matching over 7 bases. Germline V gives CDR1 WSHSY, CDR2 SAAADI. This CDR3 is 14 amino acids long. The ends lost 5 bases at V and 2 bases at J; junction bases unmatched: 6. The DNA for the CDR3 is TGCGCCAGCAGTAGAGCGGGATCCGCCTACGAGCAGTACTTC. This translates into CASSRAGSAYEQYF.